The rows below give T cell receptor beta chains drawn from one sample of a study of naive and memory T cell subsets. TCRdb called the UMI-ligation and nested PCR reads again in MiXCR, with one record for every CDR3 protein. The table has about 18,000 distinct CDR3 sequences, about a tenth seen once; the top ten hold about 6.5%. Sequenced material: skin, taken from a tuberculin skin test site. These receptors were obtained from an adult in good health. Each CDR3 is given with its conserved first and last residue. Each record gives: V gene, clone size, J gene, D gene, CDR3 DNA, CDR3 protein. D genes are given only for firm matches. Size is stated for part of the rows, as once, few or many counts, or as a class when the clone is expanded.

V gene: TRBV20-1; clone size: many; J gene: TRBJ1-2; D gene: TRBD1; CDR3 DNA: TGCAGTGCTAGAGATCGCAGTCGGGACAGCTATGGCTACACCTTC; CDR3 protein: CSARDRSRDSYGYTF
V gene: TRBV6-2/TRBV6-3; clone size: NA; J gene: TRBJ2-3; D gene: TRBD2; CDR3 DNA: TGTGCCAGCAGTCTGACTAGCGGGGTAACAGATACGCAGTATTTT; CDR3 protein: CASSLTSGVTDTQYF
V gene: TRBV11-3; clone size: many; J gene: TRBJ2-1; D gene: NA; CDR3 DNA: TGTGCCAGCAGCTACTCCTACTACAATGAGCAGTTCTTC; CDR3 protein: CASSYSYYNEQFF
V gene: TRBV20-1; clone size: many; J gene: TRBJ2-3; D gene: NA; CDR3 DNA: TGCAGTGCTAGAGTGTTTACGCAGTATTTT; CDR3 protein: CSARVFTQYF
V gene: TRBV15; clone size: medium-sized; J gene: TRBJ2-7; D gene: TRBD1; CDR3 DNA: TGTGCCACCAGCAGAGACTGGGACAGGGCTGACGAGCAGTACTTC; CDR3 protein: CATSRDWDRADEQYF
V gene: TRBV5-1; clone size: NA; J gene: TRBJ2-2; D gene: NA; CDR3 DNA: TGCGCCAGCAGCTTGGGGGAAAGGAACACCGGGGAGCTGTTTTTT; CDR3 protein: CASSLGERNTGELFF
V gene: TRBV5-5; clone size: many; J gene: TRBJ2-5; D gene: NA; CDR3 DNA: TGTGCCAGCAGCACTGCCCCAGTCCAGCAAGAGACCCAGTACTTC; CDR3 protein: CASSTAPVQQETQYF
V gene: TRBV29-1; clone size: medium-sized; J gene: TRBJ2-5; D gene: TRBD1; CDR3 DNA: TGCAGCGTCTACCCATGGACAGGGGGGGAGACCCAGTACTTC; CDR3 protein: CSVYPWTGGETQYF
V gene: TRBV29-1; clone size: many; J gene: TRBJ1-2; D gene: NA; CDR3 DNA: TGCAGCGTTGATTCCATTGAGTCCAGCTCCGGCTATGGCTACACCTTC; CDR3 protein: CSVDSIESSSGYGYTF
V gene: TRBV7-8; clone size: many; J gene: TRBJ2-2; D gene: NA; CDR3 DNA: TGTGCCAGCAGCCCCCGGGGGGCCACCGGGGAGCTGTTTTTT; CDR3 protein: CASSPRGATGELFF
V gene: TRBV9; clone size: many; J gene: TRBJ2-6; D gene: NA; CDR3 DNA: TGTGCCAGCAGTGAGCGTCAATCACAGACCTTTAGCTACTCTGGGGCCAACGTCCTGACTTTC; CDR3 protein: CASSERQSQTFSYSGANVLTF
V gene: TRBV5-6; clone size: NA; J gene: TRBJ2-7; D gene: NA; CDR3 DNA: TGTGCCAGCAGCTCCACCCGACGAGCCTACGAGCAGTACTTC; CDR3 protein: CASSSTRRAYEQYF
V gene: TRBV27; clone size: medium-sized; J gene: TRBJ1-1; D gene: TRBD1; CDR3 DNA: TGTGCCAGCAGTCCCCGGACAGGGGTGTGGGACACTGAAGCTTTCTTT; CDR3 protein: CASSPRTGVWDTEAFF
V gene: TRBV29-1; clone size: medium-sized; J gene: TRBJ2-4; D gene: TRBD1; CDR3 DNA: TGCAGCGTTGAAGATCCTGCTGAGACAGGGGGCAACATTCAGTACTTC; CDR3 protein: CSVEDPAETGGNIQYF
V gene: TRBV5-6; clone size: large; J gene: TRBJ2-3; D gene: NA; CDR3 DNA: TGTGCCAGCAGCACCGGGACCCCCACGCAGTATTTT; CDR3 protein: CASSTGTPTQYF
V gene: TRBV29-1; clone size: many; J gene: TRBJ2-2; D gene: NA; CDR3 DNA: TGCAGCGCCAGCGGAGGAGGGACCGGGGAGCTGTTTTTT; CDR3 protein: CSASGGGTGELFF
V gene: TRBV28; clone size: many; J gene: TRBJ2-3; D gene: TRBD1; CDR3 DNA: TGTGCCAGCAGTTTATGGAACAGGGGCCATAGCACAGATACGCAGTATTTT; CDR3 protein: CASSLWNRGHSTDTQYF
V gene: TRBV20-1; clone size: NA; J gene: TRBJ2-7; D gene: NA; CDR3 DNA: TGCAGTGCTGTGCAGGGCAGCGCCTACGAGCAGTACTTC; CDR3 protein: CSAVQGSAYEQYF
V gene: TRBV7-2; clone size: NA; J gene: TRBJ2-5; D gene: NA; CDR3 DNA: TGTGCCAGCAGCTTATCGGGGGCACTAGAGACCCAGTACTTC; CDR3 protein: CASSLSGALETQYF
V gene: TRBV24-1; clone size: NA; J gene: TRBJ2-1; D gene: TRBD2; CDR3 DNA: TGTGCCACCAGTGATCTTTTAGCGGGAGGGCAGAATGAGCAGTTCTTC; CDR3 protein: CATSDLLAGGQNEQFF
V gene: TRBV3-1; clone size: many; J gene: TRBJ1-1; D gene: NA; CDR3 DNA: TGTGCCAGCAGCCAACTGCATGAAGCTTTCTTT; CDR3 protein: CASSQLHEAFF
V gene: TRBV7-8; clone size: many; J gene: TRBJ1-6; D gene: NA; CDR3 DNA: TGTGCCAGCACCCGTAGGCAGGGTAATTCACCCCTCCACTTT; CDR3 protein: CASTRRQGNSPLHF
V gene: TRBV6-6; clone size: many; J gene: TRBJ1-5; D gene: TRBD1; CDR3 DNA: TGTGCCAGCAGCAACAATCGAACCCTCGGACAGGGGGCTCGAAGCAATCAGCCCCAGCATTTT; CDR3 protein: CASSNNRTLGQGARSNQPQHF
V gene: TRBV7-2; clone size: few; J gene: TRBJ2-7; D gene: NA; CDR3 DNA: TGTGCCAGCACCTTCCAACCGGGGAGCTCCTACGAGCAGTACTTC; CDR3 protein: CASTFQPGSSYEQYF
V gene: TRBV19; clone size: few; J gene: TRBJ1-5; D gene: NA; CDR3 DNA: TGTGCCAGTTCCGATAGGGGGGGAAAGCATCAGCCCCAGCATTTT; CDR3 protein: CASSDRGGKHQPQHF
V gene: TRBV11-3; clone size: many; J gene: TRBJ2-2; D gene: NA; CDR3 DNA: TGTGCCAGCAGCCCGGGTACCACGGGCGGGGAGCTGTTTTTT; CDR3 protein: CASSPGTTGGELFF
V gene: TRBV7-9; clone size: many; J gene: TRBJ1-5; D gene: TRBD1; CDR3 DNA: TGTGCCAGCAGCTCCGGACAGGGCAGGATCCAGCCCCAGCATTTT; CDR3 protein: CASSSGQGRIQPQHF
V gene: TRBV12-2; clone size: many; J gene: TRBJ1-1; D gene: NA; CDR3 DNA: TGTGCAAGTCGCTCCACCCTAAGTGACATTGGCTGTAATGAAGCTTTCTTT; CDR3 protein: CASRSTLSDIGCNEAFF
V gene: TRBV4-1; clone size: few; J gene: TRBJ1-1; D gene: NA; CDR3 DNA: TGCGCCAGCAGCCGATTCCAGGGAGGCACTGAAGCTTTCTTT; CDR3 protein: CASSRFQGGTEAFF
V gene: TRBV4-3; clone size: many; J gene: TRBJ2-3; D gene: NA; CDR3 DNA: TGCGCCAGCAGCCAACAACGGGGAAATACGCAGTATTTT; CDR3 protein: CASSQQRGNTQYF
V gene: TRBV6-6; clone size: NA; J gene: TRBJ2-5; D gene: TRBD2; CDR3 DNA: TGTGCCAGCAGAACGGGGGGATACCAAGAGACCCAGTACTTC; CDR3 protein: CASRTGGYQETQYF
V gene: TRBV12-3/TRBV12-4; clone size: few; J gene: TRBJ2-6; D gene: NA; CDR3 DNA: TGTGCCAGCAGTTTAAGTAGAACAGGCCGGAGCTCTGGGGCCAACGTCCTGACTTTC; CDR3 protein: CASSLSRTGRSSGANVLTF
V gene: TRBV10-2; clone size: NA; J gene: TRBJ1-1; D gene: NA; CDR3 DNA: TGCGCCAGCAGTCCCCCCCGGGGCTTGGGGGCTGAAGCTTTCTTT; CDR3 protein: CASSPPRGLGAEAFF
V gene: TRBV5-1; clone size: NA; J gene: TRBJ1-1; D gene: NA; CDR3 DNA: TGCGCCAGCAGCTTTTACAGGGAGTTCACTGAAGCTTTCTTT; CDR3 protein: CASSFYREFTEAFF
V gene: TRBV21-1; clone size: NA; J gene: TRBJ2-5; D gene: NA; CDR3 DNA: TGTGCCAGCAGCAAAGCGCTTTCGGGGCCAGGGACTAAAGGGGTTAAGAGGACCCAGTACTTC; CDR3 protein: CASSKALSGPGTKGVKRTQYF
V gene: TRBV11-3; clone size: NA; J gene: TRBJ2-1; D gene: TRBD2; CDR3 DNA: TGTGCCAGCTCGACTTGGACTAGCGGGAGATATGAGCAGTTCTTC; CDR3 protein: CASSTWTSGRYEQFF
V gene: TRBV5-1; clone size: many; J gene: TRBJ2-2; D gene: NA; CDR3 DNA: TGCGCCAGCAGCTTGGGCCGGGGCGTTAACACCGGGGAGCTGTTTTTT; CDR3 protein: CASSLGRGVNTGELFF
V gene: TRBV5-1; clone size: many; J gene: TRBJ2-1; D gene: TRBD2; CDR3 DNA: TGCGCCAGCGGGACATCCGGGACTAGCGGGAGGGCCAGCGATGAGCAGTTCTTC; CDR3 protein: CASGTSGTSGRASDEQFF
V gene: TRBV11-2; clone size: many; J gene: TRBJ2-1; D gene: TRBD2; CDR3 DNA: TGTGCCAGCAGCTTAGCTAGGGGCGCGGGAGGATACAATGAGCAGTTCTTC; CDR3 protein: CASSLARGAGGYNEQFF
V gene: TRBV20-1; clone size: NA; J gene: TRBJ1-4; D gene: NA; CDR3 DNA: TGCAGTGCTAGCCGACAGACAACTAATGAAAAACTGTTTTTT; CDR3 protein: CSASRQTTNEKLFF
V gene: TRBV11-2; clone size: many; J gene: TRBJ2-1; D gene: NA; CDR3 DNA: TGTGCCAGCAGCTCAGGGGACTACAATGAGCAGTTCTTC; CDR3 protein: CASSSGDYNEQFF
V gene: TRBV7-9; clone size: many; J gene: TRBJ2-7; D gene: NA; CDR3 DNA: TGTGCCAGCAGCTTAGAACAGGGCCGTTCCTCCTACGAGCAGTACTTC; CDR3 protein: CASSLEQGRSSYEQYF